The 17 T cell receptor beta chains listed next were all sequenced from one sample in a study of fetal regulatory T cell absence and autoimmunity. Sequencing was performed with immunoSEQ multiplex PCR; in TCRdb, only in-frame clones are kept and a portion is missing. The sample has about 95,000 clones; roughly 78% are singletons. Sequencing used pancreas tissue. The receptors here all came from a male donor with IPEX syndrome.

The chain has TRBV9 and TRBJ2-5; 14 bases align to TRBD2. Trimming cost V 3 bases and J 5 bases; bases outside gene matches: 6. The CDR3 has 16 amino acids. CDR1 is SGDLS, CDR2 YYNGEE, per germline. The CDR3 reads CASSAGLAGGRETQYF. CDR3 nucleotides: TGTGCCAGCAGCGCCGGACTAGCGGGGGGTCGGGAGACCCAGTACTTC.

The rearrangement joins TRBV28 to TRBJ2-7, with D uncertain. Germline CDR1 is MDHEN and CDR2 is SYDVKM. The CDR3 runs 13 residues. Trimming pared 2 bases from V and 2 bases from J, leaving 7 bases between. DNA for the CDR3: TGTGCCAGCAGTTTAGGGCCCCCCTACGAGCAGTACTTC. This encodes CASSLGPPYEQYF.

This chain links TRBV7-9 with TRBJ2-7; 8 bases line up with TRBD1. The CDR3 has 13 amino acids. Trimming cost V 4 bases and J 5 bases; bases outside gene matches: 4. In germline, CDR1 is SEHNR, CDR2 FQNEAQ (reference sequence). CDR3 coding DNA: TGTGCCAGCAGCTCGCGGACAGGGAACGAGCAGTACTTC. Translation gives CASSSRTGNEQYF.

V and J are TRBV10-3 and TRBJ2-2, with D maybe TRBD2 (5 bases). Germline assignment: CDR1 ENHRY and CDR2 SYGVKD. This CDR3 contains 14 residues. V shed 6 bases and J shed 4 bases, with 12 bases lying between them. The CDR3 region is CAISPVARTGELFF. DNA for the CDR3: TGTGCCATCAGCCCTGTAGCGCGCACCGGGGAGCTGTTTTTT.

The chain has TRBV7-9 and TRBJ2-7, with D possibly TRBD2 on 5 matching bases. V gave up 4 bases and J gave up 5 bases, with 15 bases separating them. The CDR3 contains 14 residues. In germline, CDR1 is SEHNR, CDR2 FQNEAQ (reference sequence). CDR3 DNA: TGTGCCAGCAGCTCCCGGACTGCTCCAGACGAGCAGTACTTC. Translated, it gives CASSSRTAPDEQYF.

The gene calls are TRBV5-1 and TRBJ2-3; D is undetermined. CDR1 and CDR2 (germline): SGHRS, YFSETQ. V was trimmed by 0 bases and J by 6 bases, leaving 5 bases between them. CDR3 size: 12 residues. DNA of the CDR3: TGCGCCAGCAGCTTGGCCAGGGATACGCAGTATTTT. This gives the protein CASSLARDTQYF.

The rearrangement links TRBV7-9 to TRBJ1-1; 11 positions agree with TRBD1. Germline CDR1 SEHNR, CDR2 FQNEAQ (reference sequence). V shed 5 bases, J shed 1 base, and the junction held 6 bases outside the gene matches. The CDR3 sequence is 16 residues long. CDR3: CASSPWTGGANTEAFF. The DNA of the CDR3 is TGTGCCAGCAGCCCTTGGACAGGGGGCGCGAACACTGAAGCTTTCTTT.

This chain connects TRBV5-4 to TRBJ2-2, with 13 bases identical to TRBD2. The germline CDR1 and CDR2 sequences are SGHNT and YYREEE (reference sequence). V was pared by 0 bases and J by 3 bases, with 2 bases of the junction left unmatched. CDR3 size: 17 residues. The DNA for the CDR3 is TGTGCCAGCAGCTTGGGACTAGCGGGAGGCCACACCGGGGAGCTGTTTTTT. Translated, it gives CASSLGLAGGHTGELFF.

Here the CDR3 DNA reads TGTGCCAGCAGCTTAGGGTCCGGGACCCCAGGAAACACCATATATTTT. It specifies CASSLGSGTPGNTIYF. The genes are TRBV7-9 and TRBJ1-3; tentatively, D is TRBD1 (5 bases). Germline CDR1 is SEHNR and CDR2 is FQNEAQ (reference sequence). Trimming removed 1 base from V and 4 bases from J, with 14 bases in between. There are 16 residues in the CDR3.

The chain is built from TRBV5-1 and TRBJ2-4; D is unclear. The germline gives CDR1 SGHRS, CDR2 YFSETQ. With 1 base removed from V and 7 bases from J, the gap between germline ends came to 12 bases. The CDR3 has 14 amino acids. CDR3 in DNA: TGCGCCAGCAGCTTGAATCCCCTTGGGAACATTCAGTACTTC. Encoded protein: CASSLNPLGNIQYF.

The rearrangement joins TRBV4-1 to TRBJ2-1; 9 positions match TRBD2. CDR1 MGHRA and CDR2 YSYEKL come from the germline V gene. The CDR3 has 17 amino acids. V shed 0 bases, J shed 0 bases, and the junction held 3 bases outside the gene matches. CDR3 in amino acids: CASSQDLSGSSYNEQFF. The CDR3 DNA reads TGCGCCAGCAGCCAAGACCTTAGCGGGAGCTCCTACAATGAGCAGTTCTTC.

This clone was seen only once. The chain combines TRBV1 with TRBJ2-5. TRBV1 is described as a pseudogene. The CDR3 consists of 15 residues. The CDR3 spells CTSSQGQGRGETQYF. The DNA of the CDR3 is TGCACCAGCAGCCAAGGTCAGGGCCGGGGAGAGACCCAGTACTTC.

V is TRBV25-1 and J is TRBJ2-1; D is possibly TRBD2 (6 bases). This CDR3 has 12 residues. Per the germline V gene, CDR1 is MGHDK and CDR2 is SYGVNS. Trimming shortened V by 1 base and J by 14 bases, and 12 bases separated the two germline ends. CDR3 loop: CASSELGRRKFF. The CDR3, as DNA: TGTGCCAGCAGTGAATTGGGGAGGAGGAAGTTCTTC.

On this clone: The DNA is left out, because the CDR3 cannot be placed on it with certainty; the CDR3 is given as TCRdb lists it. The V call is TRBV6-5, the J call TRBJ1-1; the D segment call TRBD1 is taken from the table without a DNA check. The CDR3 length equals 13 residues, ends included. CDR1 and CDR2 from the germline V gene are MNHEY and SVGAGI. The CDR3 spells CASSVWGTGTPFF.

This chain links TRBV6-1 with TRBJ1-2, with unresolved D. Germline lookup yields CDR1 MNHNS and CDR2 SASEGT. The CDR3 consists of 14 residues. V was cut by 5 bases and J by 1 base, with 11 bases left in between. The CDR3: CASSFRTGNYGYTF. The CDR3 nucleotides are TGTGCCAGCAGTTTTAGGACCGGTAACTATGGCTACACCTTC.

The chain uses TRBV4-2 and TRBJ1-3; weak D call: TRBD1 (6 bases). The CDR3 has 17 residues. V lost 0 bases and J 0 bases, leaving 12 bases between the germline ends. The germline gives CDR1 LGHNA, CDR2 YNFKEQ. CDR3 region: CASSQESGAYSGNTIYF. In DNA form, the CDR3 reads TGTGCCAGCAGCCAAGAGTCAGGGGCCTACTCTGGAAACACCATATATTTT.

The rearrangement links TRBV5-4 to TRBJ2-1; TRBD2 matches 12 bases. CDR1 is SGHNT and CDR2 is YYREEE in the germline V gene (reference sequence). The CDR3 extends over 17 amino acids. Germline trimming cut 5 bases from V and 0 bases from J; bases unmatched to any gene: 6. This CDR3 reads CASSSPSGRASYNEQFF. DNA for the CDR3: TGTGCCAGCAGTTCCCCTAGCGGGAGGGCCTCCTACAATGAGCAGTTCTTC.